One sample yielded the 15 T cell receptor beta chains listed below, sequenced in a study of blood T cell repertoires in COVID-19. Data came from immunoSEQ multiplex PCR; TCRdb stores just in-frame clones and leaves some out. Among about 76,000 clones listed, 75% to 85% were seen once. The sequenced material came from peripheral blood. The source of these receptors is a man older than 75 with acute or convalescent COVID-19.

This chain connects TRBV3-1 (or the pseudogene TRBV3-2) to TRBJ1-6, with D tentatively TRBD1 (5 bases). V lost 0 bases and J lost 4, with 7 bases in between. This CDR3 is built from 15 residues. Germline V gene data show CDR1 as LGHDT and CDR2 as YNNKEL (reference sequence). The CDR3 reads CASSQERGYNSPLHF. The CDR3 DNA is TGTGCCAGCAGCCAAGAAAGGGGTTATAATTCACCCCTCCACTTT.

This clone occurred a few times. The genes are TRBV10-1 and TRBJ2-1; D may be TRBD2 (6 bases). The CDR3 sequence is 17 residues long. Trimming removed 3 bases at V and 3 bases at J, with 18 bases between. Germline CDR1 and CDR2: WNHNN and SYGVQD (reference sequence). CDR3 amino acids: CASSDLSGIHNYNEQFF. The CDR3 nucleotides read TGCGCCAGCAGTGATCTTAGCGGCATCCACAACTACAATGAGCAGTTCTTC.

The gene calls are TRBV18 and TRBJ2-5, with TRBD1 matching over 10 bases. Germline CDR1 and CDR2: KGHSH and LQKENI. The trim removed 6 bases at V and 2 bases at J, leaving 3 bases unmatched. The CDR3 totals 14 residues. CDR3 nucleotides: TGTGCCAGCTCCGCGGGACAGGGGCAAGAGACCCAGTACTTC. Translation: CASSAGQGQETQYF.

This clone was found a few times. The chain couples TRBV21-1 to TRBJ1-5; the tabulated D call, TRBD1, remains unverified against the DNA. TRBV21-1 represents a pseudogene. The CDR3 length is 17 residues. The CDR3 coding sequence is TGTGCCAGCCTGATAGTAGGGGCTGAGGTGGGCAATCAGCCCCAGCATTTT. Amino acids: CASLIVGAEVGNQPQHF.

This clone was counted a single time. The chain has TRBV6-2 or TRBV6-3 and TRBJ2-1, with 11 bases matching TRBD1. Germline values: CDR1 MNHEY, CDR2 SVGEGT. The CDR3 has 15 residues. The ends lost 6 bases at V and 7 bases at J; junction bases unmatched: 8. The CDR3 spells CASSKPGQGVNEQFF. DNA of the CDR3: TGTGCCAGCAGCAAACCGGGACAGGGGGTAAATGAGCAGTTCTTC.

The V gene is TRBV4-1, the J gene TRBJ1-6, with D tentatively TRBD1 (5 bases). The ends were cut back, 4 bases at V and 4 bases at J, with 14 bases in the middle. The CDR3 has 16 residues. Germline CDR1 and CDR2: MGHRA and YSYEKL. CDR3 amino acids: CASSRSGASYNSPLHF. Written as DNA, the CDR3 is TGCGCCAGCAGCCGCAGCGGGGCCTCGTATAATTCACCCCTCCACTTT.

Only one count was recorded for this clone. The V call is TRBV14, the J call TRBJ1-1; D remains unclear. Germline assignment: CDR1 SGHDN and CDR2 FVKESK. Trimming cost V 4 bases and J 1 base, with 7 bases left between them. The CDR3 is 13 residues long. The CDR3 DNA follows: TGTGCCAGCAGCCGACGGGAGAACACTGAAGCTTTCTTT. This codes for CASSRRENTEAFF.

The chain has TRBV7-6 and TRBJ1-6, with D maybe TRBD1 (5 bases). The CDR3 is 19 residues long. Trimming left V 5 bases short and J 0 bases short, with 20 bases between. The germline CDR1 and CDR2 sequences are SGHVS and FNYEAQ. In DNA form, the CDR3 reads TGTGCCAGCAGCATCCCCAACGGTTTGGGGCACTCCTATAATTCACCCCTCCACTTT. Translation: CASSIPNGLGHSYNSPLHF.

The chain's CDR3 is CAISRTGNEQFF. CDR3 DNA sequence: TGTGCCATCAGCCGGACAGGCAATGAGCAGTTCTTC. J is TRBJ2-1 and V is TRBV10-3; 7 nucleotides agree with TRBD1. CDR1 and CDR2 from the germline V gene are ENHRY and SYGVKD. J was trimmed by 6 bases and V by 6 bases; bases with no gene match: 2. The CDR3 runs to 12 residues.

This clone was detected only once. The chain combines TRBV9 with TRBJ2-1; 9 bases match TRBD1. CDR1 SGDLS and CDR2 YYNGEE come from the germline V gene. With 2 bases clipped from V and 7 bases from J, the junction kept 10 bases outside the gene matches. The length of the CDR3 is 16 residues. The DNA for the CDR3 is TGTGCCAGCAGCGTCCGGGGACAGGGAGGAAGAAATGAGCAGTTCTTC. Its translation: CASSVRGQGGRNEQFF. Full variable domain (missing parts from reference TRBV9 and TRBJ2-1): DSGVTQTPKHLITATGQRVTLRCSPRSGDLSVYWYQQSLDQGLQFLIQYYNGEERAKGNILERFSAQQFPDLHSELNLSSLELGDSALYFCASSVRGQGGRNEQFFGPGTRLTVL.

V is TRBV7-2 and J is TRBJ2-1; TRBD1 matches at 8 bases. V lost 5 bases and J lost 1; bases outside the gene matches: 4. Germline CDR1 is SGHTA and CDR2 is FQGNSA. This CDR3 spans 15 amino acids. CDR3: CASSDDRGSYNEQFF. As DNA, the CDR3 is TGTGCCAGCAGCGACGACAGGGGTTCCTACAATGAGCAGTTCTTC.

This CDR3 reads CATGRFDTQYF. CDR3 in DNA: TGTGCCACCGGTCGGTTCGATACGCAGTATTTT. The chain recombines TRBV24-1 with TRBJ2-3; D unclear. Trimming took 9 bases from V and 6 from J, leaving 9 bases between them. Germline loops: CDR1 KGHDR, CDR2 SFDVKD. This CDR3 comprises 11 residues.

The V call is TRBV21-1, the J call TRBJ1-1; the D call TRBD1 from the table was never checked on the DNA. TRBV21-1 is a recognized pseudogene. The CDR3 extends over 16 amino acids. CDR3 amino acids: CASSPSTDTMNTEAFF. As DNA, the CDR3 is TGTGCCAGCAGCCCATCAACGGACACGATGAACACTGAAGCTTTCTTT.

This clone was picked up one time. The chain couples TRBV7-2 to TRBJ2-3; possibly TRBD1 for D (6 bases). The CDR3 extends over 15 amino acids. CDR1 and CDR2 from the germline V gene are SGHTA and FQGNSA. The germline V and J ends were trimmed by 5 bases and 1 base, with 13 bases remaining between them. The CDR3 DNA reads TGTGCCAGCAGCCCGAGTCGGACAGGCACAGATACGCAGTATTTT. The encoded protein is CASSPSRTGTDTQYF.

CDR3 coding DNA: TGTGCCAGCAGCTTGTCAGGGGTGGTTGCCTACGAGCAGTACTTC. It specifies CASSLSGVVAYEQYF. This chain connects TRBV5-8 to TRBJ2-7; tentatively, D is TRBD1 (6 bases). Between the trimmed V and J ends, which lost 1 base and 2 bases, there was a span of 13 bases. CDR3 length: 15 residues. Germline V gene lookup returns CDR1 SGHTS and CDR2 YDEGEE.